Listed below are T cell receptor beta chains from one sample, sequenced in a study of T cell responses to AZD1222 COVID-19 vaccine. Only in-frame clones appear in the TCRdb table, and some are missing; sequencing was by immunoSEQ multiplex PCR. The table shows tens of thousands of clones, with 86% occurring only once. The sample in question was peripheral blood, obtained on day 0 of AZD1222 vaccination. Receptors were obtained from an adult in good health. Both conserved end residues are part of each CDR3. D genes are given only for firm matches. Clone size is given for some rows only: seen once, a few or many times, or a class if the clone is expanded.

CDR3: CASSLSSNQPQHF; DNA: TGTGCCAGCAGTTTAAGTAGCAATCAGCCCCAGCATTTT; size: -; J: TRBJ1-5; V: TRBV27; D: -
CDR3: CASSLAGSLETQYF; DNA: TGTGCCAGCTCATTGGCGGGGTCGCTGGAGACCCAGTACTTC; size: -; J: TRBJ2-5; V: TRBV18; D: -
CDR3: CASSLRTGTSYEQYF; DNA: TGTGCCAGCAGCTTACGAACCGGGACAAGCTACGAGCAGTACTTC; size: -; J: TRBJ2-7; V: TRBV7-2; D: -
CDR3: CASSLMDSGVYGYTF; DNA: TGTGCCAGCAGTTTAATGGACTCTGGCGTCTATGGCTACACCTTC; size: -; J: TRBJ1-2; V: TRBV28; D: -
CDR3: CSVGTLYTDLYGYTF; DNA: TGCAGCGTTGGGACATTGTATACGGACCTCTATGGCTACACCTTC; size: -; J: TRBJ1-2; V: TRBV29-1; D: -
CDR3: CAISGEGRGPQETQYF; DNA: TGTGCCATCAGCGGAGAGGGCAGGGGCCCTCAAGAGACCCAGTACTTC; size: -; J: TRBJ2-5; V: TRBV10-3; D: -
CDR3: CASGQPNTEAFF; DNA: TGTGCCAGCGGACAGCCGAACACTGAAGCTTTCTTT; size: -; J: TRBJ1-1; V: TRBV28; D: -
CDR3: CASSVLGAMNTEAFF; DNA: TGTGCCAGCAGCGTGCTCGGGGCGATGAACACTGAAGCTTTCTTT; size: -; J: TRBJ1-1; V: TRBV7-8; D: -
CDR3: CASSEQLGDNEQFF; DNA: TGTGCCAGCAGTGAACAGCTAGGCGACAATGAGCAGTTCTTC; size: once; J: TRBJ2-1; V: TRBV2; D: -
CDR3: CASSQDWSSTGRANTIYF; DNA: TGCGCCAGCAGCCAAGATTGGTCGAGCACAGGCCGTGCAAACACCATATATTTT; size: few; J: TRBJ1-3; V: TRBV4-3; D: -
CDR3: CASTSTIVDTQYF; DNA: TGTGCCAGCACTTCGACCATAGTGGATACGCAGTATTTT; size: -; J: TRBJ2-3; V: TRBV7-9; D: -
CDR3: CASTQGPFTYEQYF; DNA: TGTGCCAGCACCCAGGGCCCTTTCACCTACGAGCAGTACTTC; size: -; J: TRBJ2-7; V: TRBV7-8; D: -
CDR3: CASRTGQGLDQPQHF; DNA: TGTGCCAGTAGAACTGGACAGGGCTTGGATCAGCCCCAGCATTTT; size: -; J: TRBJ1-5; V: TRBV19; D: TRBD1
CDR3: CASSLAGTETLQGYTF; DNA: TGCGCCAGCAGCTTGGCCGGGACAGAAACACTCCAAGGCTACACCTTC; size: -; J: TRBJ1-2; V: TRBV5-1; D: TRBD1
CDR3: CASMGNTIYF; DNA: TGTGCCAGCATGGGAAACACCATATATTTT; size: -; J: TRBJ1-3; V: TRBV7-2; D: -
CDR3: CASSLTGDEKLFF; DNA: TGTGCCAGCAGCTTAACAGGGGATGAAAAACTGTTTTTT; size: -; J: TRBJ1-4; V: TRBV7-9; D: TRBD1
CDR3: CASSQQVQNTEAFF; DNA: TGTGCCAGCAGCCAGCAGGTCCAGAACACTGAAGCTTTCTTT; size: -; J: TRBJ1-1; V: TRBV14; D: -
CDR3: CASSLDSFPYEQYF; DNA: TGTGCCAGCAGCTTGGACAGTTTTCCCTACGAGCAGTACTTC; size: -; J: TRBJ2-7; V: TRBV5-4; D: -
CDR3: CSASVSDTEAFF; DNA: TGCAGTGCTAGTGTGTCCGACACTGAAGCTTTCTTT; size: -; J: TRBJ1-1; V: TRBV20-1; D: -
CDR3: CASSLASSEQYF; DNA: TGTGCCAGCAGCTTGGCTTCCTCCGAGCAGTACTTC; size: -; J: TRBJ2-7; V: TRBV5-4; D: -
CDR3: CASWEGLTEAFF; DNA: TGTGCCAGCTGGGAGGGGCTCACTGAAGCTTTCTTT; size: -; J: TRBJ1-1; V: TRBV6-5; D: -
CDR3: CASSKPGQGYEKLFF; DNA: TGTGCCAGCAGTAAACCGGGACAGGGGTATGAAAAACTGTTTTTT; size: -; J: TRBJ1-4; V: TRBV6-5; D: TRBD1
CDR3: CASSLRASASDSYEQYF; DNA: TGTGCCAGCAGCTTAAGAGCTAGCGCCTCCGACTCCTACGAGCAGTACTTC; size: -; J: TRBJ2-7; V: TRBV11-2; D: -
CDR3: CASSPRLRQFF; DNA: TGTGCCAGCAGCCCCCGACTAAGGCAGTTCTTC; size: -; J: TRBJ2-1; V: TRBV7-9; D: -
CDR3: CASRWGLQNAEAFF; DNA: TGTGCCAGCAGATGGGGCCTCCAGAACGCTGAAGCTTTCTTT; size: -; J: TRBJ1-1; V: TRBV6-5; D: -
CDR3: CASKMAGAETQYF; DNA: TGTGCCAGTAAAATGGCGGGAGCAGAGACCCAGTACTTC; size: -; J: TRBJ2-5; V: TRBV19; D: TRBD2
CDR3: CASSQDLLDGNEQFF; DNA: TGCGCCAGCAGCCAAGACCTCCTAGATGGCAATGAGCAGTTCTTC; size: -; J: TRBJ2-1; V: TRBV4-1; D: -
CDR3: CASLRQDGGYTF; DNA: TGTGCCAGTTTAAGACAGGACGGCGGCTACACCTTC; size: -; J: TRBJ1-2; V: TRBV19; D: -
CDR3: CASSSPGTGNYGYTF; DNA: TGCGCCAGCAGCTCACCCGGGACAGGAAACTATGGCTACACCTTC; size: -; J: TRBJ1-2; V: TRBV4-1; D: TRBD1
CDR3: CASSLNSGGNTGELFF; DNA: TGTGCCAGCAGCTTGAATAGCGGGGGTAACACCGGGGAGCTGTTTTTT; size: -; J: TRBJ2-2; V: TRBV5-4; D: TRBD2
CDR3: CASSYFRSNTGELFF; DNA: TGTGCCAGCAGTTACTTCCGTTCGAACACCGGGGAGCTGTTTTTT; size: -; J: TRBJ2-2; V: TRBV6-5; D: -
CDR3: CASIFSLRGRVWNSPLHF; DNA: TGTGCCAGCATTTTCAGCCTCAGGGGGCGAGTGTGGAATTCACCCCTCCACTTT; size: once; J: TRBJ1-6; V: TRBV28; D: TRBD1
CDR3: CAWSENRYTF; DNA: TGTGCCTGGAGTGAGAATCGCTACACCTTC; size: -; J: TRBJ1-2; V: TRBV30; D: -
CDR3: CASSPLLGSQETQYF; DNA: TGTGCCAGCAGCCCACTCCTCGGGAGTCAAGAGACCCAGTACTTC; size: -; J: TRBJ2-5; V: TRBV7-2; D: -
CDR3: CASSPPGRETQYF; DNA: TGTGCCAGCAGCCCCCCAGGGAGGGAGACCCAGTACTTC; size: -; J: TRBJ2-5; V: TRBV7-2; D: -
CDR3: CASSLADRYGYTF; DNA: TGTGCCAGCAGCTTGGCGGACAGGTACGGCTACACCTTC; size: -; J: TRBJ1-2; V: TRBV7-2; D: TRBD1
CDR3: CASSLALMNTEAFF; DNA: TGTGCCAGCAGCTTGGCTTTGATGAACACTGAAGCTTTCTTT; size: -; J: TRBJ1-1; V: TRBV5-5; D: -
CDR3: CASSQGPFQETQYF; DNA: TGTGCCAGCAGCCAAGGACCCTTTCAAGAGACCCAGTACTTC; size: -; J: TRBJ2-5; V: TRBV3-1/TRBV3-2; D: -
CDR3: CASSRSDPISGNTIYF; DNA: TGTGCCAGTAGTCGAAGTGACCCGATCTCTGGAAACACCATATATTTT; size: -; J: TRBJ1-3; V: TRBV19; D: -
CDR3: CASSYSPPTLETQYF; DNA: TGTGCCAGCAGTTACTCCCCCCCCACCCTGGAGACCCAGTACTTC; size: -; J: TRBJ2-5; V: TRBV6-5; D: -
CDR3: CAISEREGYTEAFF; DNA: TGTGCCATCAGTGAGAGGGAAGGCTACACTGAAGCTTTCTTT; size: -; J: TRBJ1-1; V: TRBV10-3; D: -
CDR3: CASSYSGGLYEQYF; DNA: TGTGCCAGCAGTTACTCAGGGGGCCTCTACGAGCAGTACTTC; size: -; J: TRBJ2-7; V: TRBV6-5; D: TRBD1
CDR3: CASRLQSSYNSPLHF; DNA: TGTGCCAGCAGATTACAGAGCTCCTATAATTCACCCCTCCACTTT; size: -; J: TRBJ1-6; V: TRBV27; D: -
CDR3: CATSRDQGAGVGEPQHF; DNA: TGTGCCACCAGCAGAGATCAAGGGGCCGGGGTAGGAGAGCCCCAGCATTTT; size: -; J: TRBJ1-5; V: TRBV15; D: -